Presented here are 10 T cell receptor beta chains from one specimen sequenced in a study of T-cell reconstitution after alpha-beta-depleted transplantation in children. TCRbeta library preparation incorporated unique molecular identifiers. TCRdb processed the PCR reads anew with MiXCR; each CDR3 protein has one entry. The sample yields around 440,000 distinct CDR3 sequences, 15% to 20% seen once. Specimen: PBMCs, mostly from graft donor cells, collected 360 days after TCRalphabeta/CD19-depleted stem cell transplant. Source of these receptors: a boy in the first two years of life who had a stem cell transplant for Wiskott-Aldrich syndrome, so the T cells may come from the graft donor.

This clonotype was counted many times. The rearrangement joins TRBV6-1 to TRBJ2-1; 10 positions match TRBD1. Germline CDR1 is MNHNS and CDR2 is SASEGT. This CDR3 is 15 amino acids long. With 7 bases clipped from V and 5 bases from J, the junction kept 8 bases outside the gene matches. The CDR3 loop reads CASTNWGQGNNEQFF. The CDR3 nucleotides read TGTGCCAGCACCAATTGGGGACAGGGGAACAATGAGCAGTTCTTC.

This clonotype came up a few times. The chain is built from TRBV4-1 and TRBJ1-6, with D tentatively TRBD1 (5 bases). V dropped 1 base and J dropped 9 bases, with 10 bases sitting between them. This CDR3 has 14 amino acids. In germline, CDR1 is MGHRA, CDR2 YSYEKL. CDR3 sequence (DNA): TGCGCCAGCAGCCAAGTGGTCGGGACTTCACCCCTCCACTTT. Its translation: CASSQVVGTSPLHF.

The rearrangement joins TRBV20-1 to TRBJ2-7; possibly TRBD2 for D (6 bases). The CDR3 spans 15 residues. CDR1 DFQATT and CDR2 SNEGSKA come from the germline V gene (reference sequence). V was cut by 0 bases and J by 2 bases, with 14 bases left in between. CDR3 region: CSARDHRGSAYEQYF. The CDR3 DNA reads as TGCAGTGCTAGAGATCACCGGGGGTCAGCCTACGAGCAGTACTTC.

This clonotype came up a few times. The J gene is TRBJ2-1, the V gene TRBV7-9; perhaps TRBD2 as D (6 bases). The CDR3 runs to 16 residues. Trimming cost V 6 bases and J 5 bases, with 20 bases left between them. Germline CDR1 and CDR2: SEHNR and FQNEAQ (reference sequence). The CDR3 is CASSRPGGLGNNEQFF. In DNA form, the CDR3 reads TGTGCCAGCAGTCGACCCGGGGGATTAGGGAACAATGAGCAGTTCTTC.

This clonotype has only a few counts. The chain recombines TRBV7-2 with TRBJ2-2; D is unresolved. Germline CDR1 SGHTA, CDR2 FQGNSA. CDR3 size: 16 residues. With 1 base removed from V and 1 base from J, the gap between germline ends came to 10 bases. CDR3 nucleotides: TGTGCCAGCAGCTTAGTTCTAGTTGGGAACACCGGGGAGCTGTTTTTT. Translated: CASSLVLVGNTGELFF.

This chain joins TRBV18 and TRBJ2-1; TRBD2 might be the D (5 bases). Per the germline V gene, CDR1 is KGHSH and CDR2 is LQKENI. The CDR3 totals 18 residues. V lost 8 bases and J 6 bases, leaving 29 bases between the germline ends. CDR3 protein: CASASTRTGSEEGNEQFF. CDR3 bases: TGTGCCAGCGCAAGTACTCGGACTGGGTCTGAGGAAGGCAATGAGCAGTTCTTC.

The chain has TRBV19 and TRBJ2-6, with D possibly matching TRBD1 (6 bases). The germline V gene has CDR1 LNHDA and CDR2 SQIVND (reference sequence). The CDR3 spans 15 residues. V was shortened by 6 bases and J by 2 bases, with 11 bases between the two germline ends. The DNA of the CDR3 is TGTGCCAGTAGACCACAGGGAACTGGGGCCAACGTCCTGACTTTC. Translating it yields CASRPQGTGANVLTF.

The chain has TRBV15 and TRBJ2-7; no firm D call. Germline assignment: CDR1 LNHNV and CDR2 YYDKDF (reference sequence). The CDR3 is 13 residues long. Trimming took off 1 base at V and 4 bases at J, with 8 bases between the two ends. The CDR3 protein is CATSRGSTYEQYF. CDR3 DNA sequence: TGTGCCACCAGCAGAGGCTCGACTTACGAGCAGTACTTC.

This clonotype turned up a few times. This chain connects TRBV20-1 to TRBJ2-1; D is unresolved. V dropped 5 bases and J dropped 5 bases, with 13 bases sitting between them. This CDR3 contains 13 residues. Germline CDR1 and CDR2: DFQATT and SNEGSKA (reference sequence). This CDR3 reads CSAQRVSNNEQFF. Written as DNA, the CDR3 is TGCAGTGCTCAGAGAGTGTCGAACAATGAGCAGTTCTTC.

This clonotype was seen at least ten times. The rearrangement uses TRBV6-1 and TRBJ2-7; no clear D gene. Deletions cut 6 bases from V and 0 bases from J, with 9 bases between. This CDR3 is built from 13 residues. Looked up from germline, CDR1 is MNHNS and CDR2 is SASEGT. The chain's CDR3 is CASSLTYSYEQYF. CDR3 sequence (DNA): TGTGCCAGCAGCTTGACGTACTCCTACGAGCAGTACTTC.